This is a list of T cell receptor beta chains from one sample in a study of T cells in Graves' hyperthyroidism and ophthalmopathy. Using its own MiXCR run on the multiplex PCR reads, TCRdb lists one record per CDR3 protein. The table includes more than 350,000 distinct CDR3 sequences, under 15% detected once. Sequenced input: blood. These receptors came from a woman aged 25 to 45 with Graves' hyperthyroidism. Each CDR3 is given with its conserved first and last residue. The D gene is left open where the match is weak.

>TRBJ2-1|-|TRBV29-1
CSEVPGSSHEQFF
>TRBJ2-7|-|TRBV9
CASSVGNQGVEQYF
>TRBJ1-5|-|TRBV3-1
CASSQGQSDQPQHF
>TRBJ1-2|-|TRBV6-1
CASSDSLLYGYTF
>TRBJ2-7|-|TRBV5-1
CASRVDWGSYEQYF
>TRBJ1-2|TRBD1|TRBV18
CASSPKNTGGGYGYTF
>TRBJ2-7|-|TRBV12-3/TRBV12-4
CASSFSPRIFPYEQYF
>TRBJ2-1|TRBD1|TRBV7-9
CASSRPGTGEFEQFF
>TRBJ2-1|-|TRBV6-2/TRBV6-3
CASHRDAHEQFF
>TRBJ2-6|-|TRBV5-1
CASSLVPSDGANVLTF
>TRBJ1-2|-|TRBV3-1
CTSSQPDSYGYTF
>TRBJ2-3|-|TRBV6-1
CASSYSRGGGTDTQYF
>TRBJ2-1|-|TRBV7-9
CASSGHSGSYNEQFF
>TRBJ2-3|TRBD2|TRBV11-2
CASRIGLAGVNTDTQYF
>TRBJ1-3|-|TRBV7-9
CASSLADSGNTIYF
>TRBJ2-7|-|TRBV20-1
CSVTIPGRSSYEQYF
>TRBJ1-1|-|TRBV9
CASSPTIWAEAFF
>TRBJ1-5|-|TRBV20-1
CSARDLWGESQPQHF
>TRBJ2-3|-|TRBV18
CASSDSTDTQYF
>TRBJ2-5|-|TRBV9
CASSLESSGVGETQYF
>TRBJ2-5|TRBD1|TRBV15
CATSRKTGGYETQYF
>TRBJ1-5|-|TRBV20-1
CSARDYLGSGSGQPQHF
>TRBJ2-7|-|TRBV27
CATSTTGREQYF
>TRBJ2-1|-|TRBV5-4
CASSLAPRAFSYNEQFF
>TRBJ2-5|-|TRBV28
CASRVGGNGQETQYF
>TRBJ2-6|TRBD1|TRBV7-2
CASSNRGGANVLTF
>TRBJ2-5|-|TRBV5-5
CASSLRGSQETQYF
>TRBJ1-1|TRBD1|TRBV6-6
CASSYHQGADTEAFF
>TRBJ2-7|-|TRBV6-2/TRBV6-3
CASSRPGGEQYF
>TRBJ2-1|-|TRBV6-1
CASSEIGRGFDEQFF
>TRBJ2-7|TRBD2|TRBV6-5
CASSSVTSGRYEQYF
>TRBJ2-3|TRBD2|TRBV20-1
CSAPYMREGTDTQYF
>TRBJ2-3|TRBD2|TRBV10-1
CASHRGPERWREGPRHQTQYF
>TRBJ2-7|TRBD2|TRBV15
CATSRDWEGTSGIAQYF
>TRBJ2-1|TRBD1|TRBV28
CASSPHRTGFEQFF
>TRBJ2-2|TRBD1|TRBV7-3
CASSYRPTGHTGELFF
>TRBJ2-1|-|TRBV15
CATSSTRGLGNEQFF
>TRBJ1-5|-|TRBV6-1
CASSDPWRSRYQPQHF
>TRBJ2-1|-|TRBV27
CASSTIRGRNEQFF
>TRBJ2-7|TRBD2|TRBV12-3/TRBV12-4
CASSFSLPSGVYEQYF
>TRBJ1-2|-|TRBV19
CASTTWDNGGYTF
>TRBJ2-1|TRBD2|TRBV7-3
CASSSSTSGYSYNEQFF
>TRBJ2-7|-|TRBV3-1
CASSQDFSYEQYF
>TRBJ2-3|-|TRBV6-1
CASTPMGGAEYF
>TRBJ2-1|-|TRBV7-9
CASSPLQMSNEQFF
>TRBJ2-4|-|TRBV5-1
CASSPSENIQYF